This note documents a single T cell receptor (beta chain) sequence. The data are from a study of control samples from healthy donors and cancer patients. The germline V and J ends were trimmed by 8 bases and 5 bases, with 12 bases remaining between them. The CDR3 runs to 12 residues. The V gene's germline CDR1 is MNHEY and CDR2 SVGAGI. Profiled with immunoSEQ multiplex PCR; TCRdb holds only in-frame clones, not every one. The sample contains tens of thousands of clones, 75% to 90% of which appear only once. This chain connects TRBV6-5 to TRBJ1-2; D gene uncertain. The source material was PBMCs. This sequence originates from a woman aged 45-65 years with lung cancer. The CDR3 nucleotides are TGTGCCAGCGCATCATTTTCTTATGGCTACACCTTC. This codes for CASASFSYGYTF.